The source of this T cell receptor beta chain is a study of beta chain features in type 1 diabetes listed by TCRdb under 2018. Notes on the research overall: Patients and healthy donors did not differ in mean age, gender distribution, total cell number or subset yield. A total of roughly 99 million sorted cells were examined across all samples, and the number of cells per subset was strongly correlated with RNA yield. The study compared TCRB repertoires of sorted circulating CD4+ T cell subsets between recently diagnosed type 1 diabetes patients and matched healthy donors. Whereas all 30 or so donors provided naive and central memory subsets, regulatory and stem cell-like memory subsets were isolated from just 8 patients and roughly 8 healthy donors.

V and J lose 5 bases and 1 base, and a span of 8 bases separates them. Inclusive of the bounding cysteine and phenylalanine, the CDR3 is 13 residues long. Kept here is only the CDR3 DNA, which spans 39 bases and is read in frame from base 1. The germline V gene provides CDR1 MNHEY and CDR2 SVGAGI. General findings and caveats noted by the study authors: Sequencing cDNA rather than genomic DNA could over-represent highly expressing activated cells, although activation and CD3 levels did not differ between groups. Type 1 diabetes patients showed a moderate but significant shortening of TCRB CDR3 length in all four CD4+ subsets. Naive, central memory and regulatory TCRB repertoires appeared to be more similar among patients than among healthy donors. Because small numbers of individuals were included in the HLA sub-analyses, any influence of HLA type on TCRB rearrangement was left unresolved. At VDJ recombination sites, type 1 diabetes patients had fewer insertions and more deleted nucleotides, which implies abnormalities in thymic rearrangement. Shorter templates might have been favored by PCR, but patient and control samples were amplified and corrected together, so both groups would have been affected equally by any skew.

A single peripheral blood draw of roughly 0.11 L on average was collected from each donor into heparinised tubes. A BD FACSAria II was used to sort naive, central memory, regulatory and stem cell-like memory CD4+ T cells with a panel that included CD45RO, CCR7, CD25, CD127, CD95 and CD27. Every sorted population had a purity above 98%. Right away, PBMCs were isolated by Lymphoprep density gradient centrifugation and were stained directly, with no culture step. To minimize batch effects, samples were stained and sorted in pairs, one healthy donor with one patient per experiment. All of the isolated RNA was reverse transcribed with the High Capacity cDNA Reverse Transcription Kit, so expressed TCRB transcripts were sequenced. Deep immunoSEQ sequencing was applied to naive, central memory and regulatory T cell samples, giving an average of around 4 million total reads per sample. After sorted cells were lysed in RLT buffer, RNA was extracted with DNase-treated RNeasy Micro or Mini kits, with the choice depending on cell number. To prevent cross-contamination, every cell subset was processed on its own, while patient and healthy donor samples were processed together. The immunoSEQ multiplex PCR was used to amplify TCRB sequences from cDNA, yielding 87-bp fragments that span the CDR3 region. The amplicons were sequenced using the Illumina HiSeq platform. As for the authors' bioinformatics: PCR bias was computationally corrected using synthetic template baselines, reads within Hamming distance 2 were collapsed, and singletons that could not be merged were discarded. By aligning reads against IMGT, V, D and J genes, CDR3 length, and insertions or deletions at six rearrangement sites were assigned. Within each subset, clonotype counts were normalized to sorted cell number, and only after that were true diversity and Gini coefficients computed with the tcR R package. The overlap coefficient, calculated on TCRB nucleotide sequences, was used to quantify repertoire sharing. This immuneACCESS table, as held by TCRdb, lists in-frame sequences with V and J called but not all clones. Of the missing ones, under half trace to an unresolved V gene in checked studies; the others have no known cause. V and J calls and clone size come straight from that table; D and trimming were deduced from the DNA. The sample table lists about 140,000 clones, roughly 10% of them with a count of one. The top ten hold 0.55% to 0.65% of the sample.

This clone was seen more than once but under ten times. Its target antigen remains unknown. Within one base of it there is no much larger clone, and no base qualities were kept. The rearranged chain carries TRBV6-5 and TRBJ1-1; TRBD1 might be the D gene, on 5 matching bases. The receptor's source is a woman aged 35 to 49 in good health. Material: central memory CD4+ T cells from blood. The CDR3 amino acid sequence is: CASSDQGNTEAFF. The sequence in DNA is TGTGCCAGCAGTGATCAGGGGAACACTGAAGCTTTCTTT.